Below are 26 T cell receptor beta chains sequenced from a single sample in a study of CD8 T cells in Susac syndrome. An input of about 0.5 to 1 ug of RNA was subjected to reverse transcription using random hexamers. TCRdb redid the calling of the immunoSEQ multiplex PCR reads with MiXCR, one entry per CDR3 protein. The sample lists 150,000 to 160,000 distinct CDR3 sequences; less than 97% were seen once. Sequencing input: CD8+ T cells from PBMCs. All receptors derive from a human donor with multiple sclerosis.

The chain carries TRBV27 and TRBJ2-3; D is possibly TRBD1 or TRBD2 (5 bases each). Germline V gene data show CDR1 as MNHEY and CDR2 as SMNVEV (reference sequence). V was pared by 4 bases and J by 6 bases, with 20 bases between. This CDR3 has 16 residues. The CDR3 nucleotides read TGTGCCAGCAGTTCCTTGGGACCCTCCACATGGGATACGCAGTATTTT. Its protein is CASSSLGPSTWDTQYF.

V and J are TRBV2 and TRBJ2-7; TRBD1 matches at 8 bases. Trimming at V came to 6 bases and at J to 2 bases, leaving 0 bases not matched to a gene. CDR1 SNHLY and CDR2 FYNNEI come from the germline V gene. The CDR3 sequence is 12 residues long. The CDR3 spells CASRDRAYEQYV. For the CDR3, the DNA is TGTGCCAGCAGGGACAGGGCCTACGAGCAGTACGTC.

In its sample, this clonotype was seen once. The chain couples TRBV20-1 to TRBJ2-1; 8 bases align to TRBD1. CDR3 length equals 13 residues. V shed 5 bases, J shed 9 bases, and the junction held 9 bases outside the gene matches. The germline CDR1 and CDR2 sequences are DFQATT and SNEGSKA (reference sequence). CDR3 sequence: CSALDREQGEQFF. CDR3 bases: TGCAGTGCTTTGGACAGGGAACAAGGTGAGCAGTTCTTC.

The chain has TRBV29-1 and TRBJ2-1; D is undetermined. The CDR3 is 12 residues long. The ends were cut back, 5 bases at V and 5 bases at J, with 10 bases in the middle. The V gene's germline CDR1 is SQVTM and CDR2 ANQGSEA. Here the CDR3 DNA reads TGCAGCGTTCGCTCAGTGGACAATGAGCAGTTCTTC. It encodes CSVRSVDNEQFF.

The chain employs TRBV20-1 and TRBJ2-3; D not certain. V was shortened by 3 bases and J by 0 bases, with 10 bases between the two germline ends. Per the germline V gene, CDR1 is DFQATT and CDR2 is SNEGSKA (reference sequence). The length of the CDR3 is 14 residues. The CDR3 DNA sequence: TGCAGTGCTAGTAGTGAAGACAGCACAGATACGCAGTATTTT. Encoded protein: CSASSEDSTDTQYF.

The chain couples TRBV29-1 to TRBJ2-1; D uncertain. The V and J ends lost 0 bases and 1 base respectively, with 10 bases between them. Germline values: CDR1 SQVTM, CDR2 ANQGSEA. This CDR3 is 15 amino acids long. This CDR3 is CSVEDTTLSYNEQFF. The CDR3 nucleotides are TGCAGCGTTGAAGATACGACTCTTTCCTACAATGAGCAGTTCTTC.

The J gene is TRBJ2-7, the V gene TRBV13; D unresolved. The CDR3 length is 14 residues. Germline CDR1 PRHDT, CDR2 FYEKMQ (reference sequence). Trimming took 0 bases from V and 3 from J, leaving 9 bases between them. This CDR3 reads CASSLGARGYEQYF. The CDR3, as DNA: TGTGCCAGCAGCTTAGGAGCTCGAGGCTACGAGCAGTACTTC.

V is TRBV3-1 and J is TRBJ1-5, with 10 bases aligning to TRBD1. The CDR3 totals 15 residues. The ends lost 5 bases at V and 7 bases at J; junction bases unmatched: 8. CDR1 LGHDT and CDR2 YNNKEL come from the germline V gene (reference sequence). For the CDR3, the DNA is TGTGCCAGCAGCTCGAGACAGGGGGCAGGACAGCCCCAGCATTTT. Translation: CASSSRQGAGQPQHF.

The chain couples TRBV7-9 to TRBJ1-2; 8 nucleotides agree with TRBD1. The CDR3 contains 14 residues. Germline CDR1 and CDR2: SEHNR and FQNEAQ (reference sequence). V gave up 0 bases and J gave up 8 bases; unmatched junction bases: 5. For the CDR3, the DNA is TGTGCCAGCAGCTTAGCGTGGACAGGGTTGGGCTACACCTTC. Protein sequence: CASSLAWTGLGYTF.

In regard to this clonotype: Sequence at one end of the junction differs from germline and may be a read error. V and J are TRBV28 and TRBJ2-6; D gene uncertain. CDR1 and CDR2 (germline): MDHEN, SYDVKM. The CDR3 has 12 amino acids. The CDR3 DNA follows: TGTGCCAGCAGTTTGGACGGAAACGTCCTGATTTTC. Its protein is CASSLDGNVLIF. The whole variable domain, remainder taken from reference TRBV28 and TRBJ2-6, is DVKVTQSSRYLVKRTGEKVFLECVQDMDHENMFWYRQDPGLGLRLIYFSYDVKMKEKGDIPEGYSVSREKKERFSLILESASTNQTSMYLCASSLDGNVLIFGAGSRLTVL.

The CDR3 DNA is TGTGCCTGGAGTGTAACTATTCCGCGGCCCTCCTACAATGAGCAGTTCTTC. It encodes CAWSVTIPRPSYNEQFF. This chain connects TRBV30 to TRBJ2-1, with no clear D. Germline lookup yields CDR1 GTSNPN and CDR2 SVGIG (reference sequence). V was pared by 0 bases and J by 0 bases, with 15 bases between. This CDR3 spans 17 amino acids.

V and J are TRBV18 and TRBJ2-3; 8 nucleotides agree with TRBD1. Germline V lookup: CDR1 KGHSH, CDR2 LQKENI. The CDR3 consists of 16 residues. Trimming removed 4 bases from V and 2 bases from J; junction bases left unmatched: 8. The CDR3 loop is CASSLQGAPPTDTQYF. DNA for the CDR3: TGTGCCAGCTCACTTCAGGGGGCCCCCCCCACAGATACGCAGTATTTT.

This chain uses TRBV12-3 or TRBV12-4 with TRBJ1-1; possible D gene TRBD1, 6 bases. The ends were cut back, 8 bases at V and 0 bases at J, with 16 bases in the middle. There are 15 residues in the CDR3. Here the CDR3 DNA reads TGTGCCAGCCCGACAGGTCCGACAGTGAACACTGAAGCTTTCTTT. Translating gives CASPTGPTVNTEAFF.

Written as DNA, the CDR3 is TGTGCCAGCAGTCCCGGGATAGCGGGGGAGGCGGCCCAGTACTTC. Translation: CASSPGIAGEAAQYF. V is TRBV3-1 and J is TRBJ2-5; TRBD2 matches 9 bases. The CDR3 has 15 amino acids. The V and J ends lost 6 bases and 9 bases, in that order; junction bases with no gene match: 14. The V gene's germline CDR1 is LGHDT and CDR2 YNNKEL (reference sequence).

The chain combines TRBV7-9 with TRBJ2-6; TRBD1 aligns across 10 bases. Germline values: CDR1 SEHNR, CDR2 FQNEAQ (reference sequence). The ends lost 5 bases at V and 0 bases at J; junction bases unmatched: 7. The CDR3 is made up of 18 amino acids. The CDR3 is CASSPWDRGFSGANVLTF. DNA for the CDR3: TGTGCCAGCAGCCCCTGGGACAGGGGATTCTCTGGGGCCAACGTCCTGACTTTC.

In this sample, this clonotype turned up once. The J gene is TRBJ1-2, the V gene TRBV30; tentatively, D is TRBD1 (6 bases). V gave up 1 base and J gave up 5 bases, with 17 bases separating them. The CDR3 has 15 amino acids. CDR1 GTSNPN and CDR2 SVGIG come from the germline V gene (reference sequence). The CDR3 DNA reads as TGTGCCTGGAGTGGTGGCCAGGGGACATTTTATGGCTACACCTTC. Its protein product is CAWSGGQGTFYGYTF.

V is TRBV2 and J is TRBJ2-5; D is possibly TRBD2 (5 bases). With 1 base removed from V and 4 bases from J, the gap between germline ends came to 10 bases. CDR3 size: 14 residues. Germline-derived CDR1 and CDR2 are SNHLY and FYNNEI. The DNA for the CDR3 is TGTGCCAGCAGTGAAGGTCCAGGAGGAGAGACCCAGTACTTC. This encodes CASSEGPGGETQYF.

The chain is built from TRBV2 and TRBJ1-3; D gene ambiguous. CDR3 length equals 15 residues. Trimming cost V 3 bases and J 4 bases, with 13 bases left between them. Germline-derived CDR1 and CDR2 are SNHLY and FYNNEI. In nucleotides, the CDR3 is TGTGCCAGCAGTGAGGAGGATGATAGGGGAAACACCATATATTTT. Protein product: CASSEEDDRGNTIYF.

Here the CDR3 reads CASSYKSGLAETQYF. Written as DNA, the CDR3 is TGTGCCAGCAGCTACAAGTCCGGGCTAGCTGAGACCCAGTACTTC. The chain recombines TRBV9 with TRBJ2-5, with D possibly matching TRBD2 (5 bases). V lost 4 bases and J 5 bases, leaving 18 bases between the germline ends. Germline V gives CDR1 SGDLS, CDR2 YYNGEE. The CDR3 consists of 15 residues.

The chain is built from TRBV6-5 and TRBJ1-6; D unclear. The germline V gene encodes CDR1 MNHEY and CDR2 SVGAGI. This CDR3 comprises 13 residues. V lost 0 bases to trimming and J lost 11 bases, with 8 bases between them. The CDR3 reads CASSYSADPPLHF. CDR3 bases: TGTGCCAGCAGTTACTCGGCGGACCCACCCCTCCACTTT.

The chain carries TRBV30 and TRBJ2-1; TRBD2 matches at 11 bases. This CDR3 is 14 amino acids long. The junction had 4 bases not matched to a gene; V was cut back by 0 bases and J by 9 bases. Germline CDR1 reads GTSNPN; CDR2 reads SVGIG (reference sequence). The CDR3 coding sequence is TGTGCCTGGAGTGTTAGCGGGGGGGCTAGTGAGCAGTTCTTC. This gives the protein CAWSVSGGASEQFF.

CDR3 sequence reads: CAWSRGEAEAFF. CDR3 coding DNA: TGTGCCTGGTCGAGGGGGGAAGCTGAAGCTTTCTTT. The chain joins TRBV30 to TRBJ1-1; D perhaps matches TRBD1 (6 bases). The ends were cut back, 5 bases at V and 6 bases at J, with 13 bases in the middle. In germline, CDR1 is GTSNPN, CDR2 SVGIG (reference sequence). The CDR3 has 12 residues.

The rearrangement joins TRBV7-9 to TRBJ1-5, with D hard to call. This CDR3 has 14 amino acids. Germline V CDR1 and CDR2: SEHNR, FQNEAQ (reference sequence). The V end lost 2 bases, the J end lost 1 base, and 6 bases lay between the germline ends. As DNA, the CDR3 is TGTGCCAGCAGCTTAAGTGAGAGCAATCAGCCCCAGCATTTT. Translated: CASSLSESNQPQHF.

The gene calls are TRBV5-1 and TRBJ2-7; a possible D gene is TRBD1 (5 bases). The CDR3 length is 14 residues. Trimming stripped 0 bases from V and 3 bases from J, with 10 bases between. Germline V gene sequence: CDR1 SGHRS, CDR2 YFSETQ. CDR3 nucleotide sequence: TGCGCCAGCAGCTTGGGGTCAGGGAACTACGAGCAGTACTTC. It yields the protein CASSLGSGNYEQYF.

Here the CDR3 DNA reads TGTGCCAGCAGTTTGCAGGGGGCGCGTTACAATGAGCAGTTCTTC. The encoded protein is CASSLQGARYNEQFF. This chain links TRBV12-3 or TRBV12-4 with TRBJ2-1; 8 bases agree with TRBD1. J lost 4 bases, V lost 3 bases, and 5 bases had no gene match. CDR3 length equals 15 residues.

This rearrangement joins TRBV27 to TRBJ2-7, with no clear D. This CDR3 region has 13 residues. V was shortened by 1 base and J by 3 bases, with 7 bases between the two germline ends. The germline CDR1 and CDR2 sequences are MNHEY and SMNVEV (reference sequence). CDR3 DNA: TGTGCCAGCAGTTTATATTCGGGCTACGAGCAGTACGTC. This encodes CASSLYSGYEQYV.